This T cell receptor (beta chain) derives from a study of early T cells in non-severe SARS-CoV-2 infection. Study-level background: The input, bulk RNA from unsorted whole blood, was sequenced, and chains were unpaired. Study-level results: VDJdb matching, biased toward anti-spike CD8 responses, missed private and CD4 specificities.

Individual cDNA molecules were tagged with unique molecular identifiers, the study reported. Each CDR3 protein is one row after TCRdb ran MiXCR on the 5' RACE reads. The sample lists about 30,000 distinct CDR3 sequences; approximately 6% were seen once. This clonotype was counted at least ten times. The antigen is unknown. Germline values: CDR1 MNHEY, CDR2 SVGEGT. This CDR3 region has 15 residues. V shed 6 bases and J 3 bases; nucleotides not matched to a gene: 8. Sequencing input: whole blood. This chain links TRBV6-2 or TRBV6-3 with TRBJ2-3, with TRBD1 identical over 8 bases. This TCR was sampled from an adult who was a healthcare worker with PCR-confirmed SARS-CoV-2 infection or an uninfected control (not recorded which). CDR3 in DNA: TGTGCCAGCAGCAGGACAGGGCTAAGGACAGATACGCAGTATTTT. Translating it yields CASSRTGLRTDTQYF.